This T cell receptor (beta chain) came from a study of shared clonotypes between healthy human individuals. Study results and caveats: Compared with clonotypes that all four donors shared, non-shared clonotypes had lower generation probabilities.

Worth noting for this clone: Its antigen is currently unknown.

CDR3 size: 15 residues. Germline V gives CDR1 GTSNPN, CDR2 SVGIG (reference sequence). V lost 2 bases, J lost 9 bases, and 22 bases lay in between. Assay: immunoSEQ multiplex PCR; the TCRdb copy retains only in-frame clones and omits some. The table has approximately 2.5 million clones, around 90% seen once. The rearrangement uses TRBV30 and TRBJ1-2, with D unclear. Sequencing used naive CD4+ T cells sorted from blood. Described subset: CD45RA+ positively selected. This clonotype originated in a young man in good health. The CDR3 region is CAWSLSGGLNTRYTF. In nucleotides, the CDR3 is TGTGCCTGGAGTTTGAGTGGTGGACTAAATACGCGCTACACCTTC.